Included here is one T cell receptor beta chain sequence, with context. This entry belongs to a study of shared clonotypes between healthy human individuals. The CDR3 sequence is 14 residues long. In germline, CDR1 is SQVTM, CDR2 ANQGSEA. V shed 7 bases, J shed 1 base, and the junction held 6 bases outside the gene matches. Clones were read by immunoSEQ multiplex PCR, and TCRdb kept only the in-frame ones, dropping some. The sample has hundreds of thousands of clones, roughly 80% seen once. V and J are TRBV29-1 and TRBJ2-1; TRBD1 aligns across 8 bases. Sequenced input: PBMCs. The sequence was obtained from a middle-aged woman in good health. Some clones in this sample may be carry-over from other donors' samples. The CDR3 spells CSAPGQDSYNEQFF. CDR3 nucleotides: TGCAGCGCCCCGGGACAGGATTCCTACAATGAGCAGTTCTTC.